This TCR beta chain is from a study of blood T cell repertoires in COVID-19. Study at large: The United States, Italy and Spain supplied acute and convalescent COVID-19 samples. Sample material is recorded as cDNA or gDNA derived from T cells, B-cell-depleted T cells, or PBMCs.

The CDR3 runs to 13 residues. V lost 3 bases, J lost 10 bases, and 16 bases lay in between. CDR1 and CDR2 (germline): SGDLS, YYNGEE. Participants were placed into cohorts based on the clinical history they reported. Recovery among Cohort 3 donors was established by two negative PCRs, clearance, or symptom resolution. Data came from immunoSEQ multiplex PCR; TCRdb stores just in-frame clones and leaves some out. The sample shows fewer than 600,000 clones, around nine tenths of them seen only once. The receptor was isolated from a woman aged 40-49 years who had recovered from COVID-19. The sequencing input was PBMCs or T cells enriched from blood (not recorded which). The chain employs TRBV9 and TRBJ1-1; D gene uncertain. The CDR3, as DNA: TGTGCCAGCAGCGCCCGTTTAGACTTGGGAGCTTTCTTT. Protein: CASSARLDLGAFF.